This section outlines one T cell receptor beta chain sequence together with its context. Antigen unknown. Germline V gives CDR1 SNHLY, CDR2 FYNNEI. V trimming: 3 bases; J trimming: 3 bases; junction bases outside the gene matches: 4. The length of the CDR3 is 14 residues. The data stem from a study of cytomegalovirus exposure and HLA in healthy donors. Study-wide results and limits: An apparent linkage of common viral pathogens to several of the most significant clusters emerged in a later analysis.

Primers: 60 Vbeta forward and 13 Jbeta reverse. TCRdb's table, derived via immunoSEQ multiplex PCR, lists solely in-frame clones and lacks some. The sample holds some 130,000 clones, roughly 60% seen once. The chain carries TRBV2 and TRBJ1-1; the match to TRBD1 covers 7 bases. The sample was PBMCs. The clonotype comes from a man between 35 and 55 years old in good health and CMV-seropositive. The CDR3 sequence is CASSDWTGDTEAFF. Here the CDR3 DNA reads TGTGCCAGCAGTGATTGGACAGGAGACACTGAAGCTTTCTTT.